The rows below give T cell receptor beta chains drawn from one sample of a study of T cell responses to AZD1222 COVID-19 vaccine. Sequencing was performed with immunoSEQ multiplex PCR; in TCRdb, only in-frame clones are kept and a portion is missing. The sample lists tens of thousands of clones; about 83% were seen once. The sequences come from peripheral blood, collected 28 days after the second AZD1222 dose. The receptors here all came from an adult who received the AZD1222 COVID-19 vaccine. Each CDR3 is given with its conserved first and last residue. The D gene is left open where the match is weak. Expanded clones are given a class, and other clones once, few, many or no size at all.

. . TRBJ1-1 TRBV7-6 CASSSRSGRNTEAFF TGTGCCAGCAGCTCTCGTTCGGGGAGGAACACTGAAGCTTTCTTT
. few TRBJ1-5 TRBV27 CASSRGQDQPQHF TGTGCCAGCAGTCGAGGGCAAGATCAGCCCCAGCATTTT
TRBD1 . TRBJ1-1 TRBV5-4 CASSLAGGRDRGSEAFF TGTGCCAGCAGCTTGGCCGGGGGCCGGGACAGGGGTTCTGAAGCTTTCTTT
TRBD1 . TRBJ1-5 TRBV2 CASSGPGTGGDQPQHF TGTGCCAGCAGTGGGCCTGGGACAGGCGGGGATCAGCCCCAGCATTTT
. few TRBJ2-7 TRBV2 CASSGVGDYEQYF TGTGCCAGCAGTGGAGTGGGGGACTACGAGCAGTACTTC
. . TRBJ1-4 TRBV28 CASSLGQGYEKLFF TGTGCCAGCAGTCTTGGGCAGGGATACGAAAAACTGTTTTTT
. . TRBJ1-1 TRBV7-9 CASSLEAGTEAFF TGTGCCAGCAGCTTAGAGGCGGGAACTGAAGCTTTCTTT
. . TRBJ1-6 TRBV12-3/TRBV12-4 CASSPRIDSPLHF TGTGCCAGCAGCCCACGGATTGATTCACCCCTCCACTTT
. . TRBJ2-7 TRBV7-9 CASSSGSHRTYEQYF TGTGCCAGCAGCTCGGGGTCACACCGAACCTACGAGCAGTACTTC
. . TRBJ1-1 TRBV7-6 CASSLGQLDEAFF TGTGCCAGCAGCTTAGGGCAGCTTGATGAAGCTTTCTTT
. . TRBJ1-2 TRBV13 CASSYTQGSGYTF TGTGCCAGCAGCTACACCCAGGGTTCTGGCTACACCTTC
. medium-sized TRBJ2-2 TRBV9 CASSVSQGSIGELFF TGTGCCAGCAGCGTAAGCCAGGGGAGTATCGGGGAGCTGTTTTTT
TRBD1 . TRBJ1-1 TRBV3-1/TRBV3-2 CASSQVGTGSEAFF TGTGCCAGCAGCCAAGTTGGGACAGGGTCTGAAGCTTTCTTT
TRBD1 . TRBJ1-6 TRBV12-5 CASGQGASNSPLHF TGTGCTAGTGGGCAGGGGGCTTCTAATTCACCCCTCCACTTT
. . TRBJ1-3 TRBV7-9 CASSFGDYSGNTIYF TGTGCCAGCAGCTTCGGGGATTACTCTGGAAACACCATATATTTT
. . TRBJ2-5 TRBV28 CASRTENQVETQYF TGTGCCAGCAGAACGGAAAACCAGGTGGAGACCCAGTACTTC
. . TRBJ2-5 TRBV12-5 CASARSGQETQYF TGTGCTAGTGCCCGTAGCGGACAAGAGACCCAGTACTTC